These T cell receptor beta chains were read from a single sample in a study of OX40 agonist ivuxolimab in advanced cancers. Some clones are missing from TCRdb's copy, which holds only in-frame ones; the method was immunoSEQ multiplex PCR. The table lists about 35,000 clones, about four fifths of them singletons. The specimen comprised CD4+ or CD8+ T cells sorted from blood, sampled in a trial of the OX40 agonist ivuxolimab. The receptor set was obtained from an adult with an advanced solid tumor such as melanoma, head and neck, liver or kidney cancer. CDR3s include the opening cysteine and the closing phenylalanine or tryptophan. D genes are given only for firm matches. A row's size may be missing; if present it is once, few, many or a size class.

cdr3_aa: CASSSTGVNEQFF; cdr3_nt: TGTGCCAGCAGCTCTACAGGGGTCAATGAGCAGTTCTTC; v_call: TRBV9; clone_size: .; cdr3_length: 13; j_call: TRBJ2-1; d_call: TRBD1
cdr3_aa: CASTQTGVRTEAFF; cdr3_nt: TGTGCCAGCACCCAGACAGGGGTGAGAACTGAAGCTTTCTTT; v_call: TRBV25-1; clone_size: .; cdr3_length: 14; j_call: TRBJ1-1; d_call: TRBD1
cdr3_aa: CASSSDRNYGGYTF; cdr3_nt: TGTGCCAGTAGTTCGGACAGGAACTATGGTGGCTACACCTTC; v_call: TRBV19; clone_size: few; cdr3_length: 14; j_call: TRBJ1-2; d_call: TRBD1
cdr3_aa: CASSFPQETQYF; cdr3_nt: TGTGCCAGCAGCTTTCCCCAAGAGACCCAGTACTTC; v_call: TRBV7-8; clone_size: once; cdr3_length: 12; j_call: TRBJ2-5; d_call: .
cdr3_aa: CASSLLAGTEAFF; cdr3_nt: TGTGCCAGCAGCCTCCTAGCCGGAACTGAAGCTTTCTTT; v_call: TRBV14; clone_size: .; cdr3_length: 13; j_call: TRBJ1-1; d_call: .
cdr3_aa: CASRTPRGPYEQYF; cdr3_nt: TGTGCCAGCAGAACGCCACGGGGCCCGTACGAGCAGTACTTC; v_call: TRBV11-2; clone_size: .; cdr3_length: 14; j_call: TRBJ2-7; d_call: .
cdr3_aa: CASTLRQGQGNSPLHF; cdr3_nt: TGTGCCAGCACCCTACGCCAGGGACAGGGGAACTCACCCCTCCACTTT; v_call: TRBV6-6; clone_size: few; cdr3_length: 16; j_call: TRBJ1-6; d_call: TRBD1
cdr3_aa: CASSLLGGEETQYF; cdr3_nt: TGTGCCAGCAGCTTGTTGGGCGGGGAGGAGACCCAGTACTTC; v_call: TRBV5-4; clone_size: once; cdr3_length: 14; j_call: TRBJ2-5; d_call: .
cdr3_aa: CASSLAPASDTQYF; cdr3_nt: TGTGCCAGCAGCTTGGCCCCGGCGAGTGATACGCAGTATTTT; v_call: TRBV5-4; clone_size: .; cdr3_length: 14; j_call: TRBJ2-3; d_call: .
cdr3_aa: CASSLGGQETQYF; cdr3_nt: TGTGCCAGCAGTTTAGGGGGACAGGAGACCCAGTACTTC; v_call: TRBV28; clone_size: .; cdr3_length: 13; j_call: TRBJ2-5; d_call: TRBD1
cdr3_aa: CASSLRQDNEQFF; cdr3_nt: TGCGCCAGCAGCTTGAGGCAGGACAATGAGCAGTTCTTC; v_call: TRBV5-1; clone_size: .; cdr3_length: 13; j_call: TRBJ2-1; d_call: .
cdr3_aa: CATSKGPLGRGGNEQFF; cdr3_nt: TGTGCCACCAGCAAAGGCCCTCTAGGGCGGGGGGGGAATGAGCAGTTCTTC; v_call: TRBV15; clone_size: .; cdr3_length: 17; j_call: TRBJ2-1; d_call: TRBD2
cdr3_aa: CASSGTFYEQYF; cdr3_nt: TGTGCCAGCAGTGGGACCTTTTACGAGCAGTACTTC; v_call: TRBV2; clone_size: .; cdr3_length: 12; j_call: TRBJ2-7; d_call: .
cdr3_aa: CAWSVGMLGQETQYF; cdr3_nt: TGTGCCTGGAGTGTAGGGATGTTGGGTCAAGAGACCCAGTACTTC; v_call: TRBV30; clone_size: .; cdr3_length: 15; j_call: TRBJ2-5; d_call: .
cdr3_aa: CASNEGQLNTEAFF; cdr3_nt: TGTGCCAGCAACGAGGGACAGTTGAACACTGAAGCTTTCTTT; v_call: TRBV9; clone_size: few; cdr3_length: 14; j_call: TRBJ1-1; d_call: TRBD1
cdr3_aa: CASSFDSPNQPQHF; cdr3_nt: TGTGCCAGTAGTTTTGACAGTCCCAATCAGCCCCAGCATTTT; v_call: TRBV19; clone_size: few; cdr3_length: 14; j_call: TRBJ1-5; d_call: .
cdr3_aa: CASRVDSGQAPYEQYF; cdr3_nt: TGTGCCAGCAGGGTCGATTCGGGACAGGCCCCCTACGAGCAGTACTTC; v_call: TRBV28; clone_size: .; cdr3_length: 16; j_call: TRBJ2-7; d_call: TRBD1
cdr3_aa: CASMESAGNTIYF; cdr3_nt: TGCGCCAGCATGGAGAGCGCTGGAAACACCATATATTTT; v_call: TRBV10-1; clone_size: .; cdr3_length: 13; j_call: TRBJ1-3; d_call: .
cdr3_aa: CASSPERSGRALRYEQYF; cdr3_nt: TGTGCCAGCAGCCCCGAAAGGAGCGGGAGGGCCCTCCGTTACGAGCAGTACTTC; v_call: TRBV11-2; clone_size: .; cdr3_length: 18; j_call: TRBJ2-7; d_call: TRBD2
cdr3_aa: CASTPGRYSNQPQHF; cdr3_nt: TGTGCCAGTACACCAGGAAGATATAGCAATCAGCCCCAGCATTTT; v_call: TRBV19; clone_size: .; cdr3_length: 15; j_call: TRBJ1-5; d_call: .
cdr3_aa: CASSLGPGGYEQYF; cdr3_nt: TGTGCCAGCAGCTTAGGCCCTGGGGGCTACGAGCAGTACTTC; v_call: TRBV7-3; clone_size: .; cdr3_length: 14; j_call: TRBJ2-7; d_call: .
cdr3_aa: CASRRTGGTGVEGYTF; cdr3_nt: TGCGCCAGCAGACGTACCGGAGGGACAGGGGTGGAAGGCTACACCTTC; v_call: TRBV5-1; clone_size: .; cdr3_length: 16; j_call: TRBJ1-2; d_call: TRBD1
cdr3_aa: CASQGTRKNNEQFF; cdr3_nt: TGTGCCAGCCAAGGGACTAGAAAGAACAATGAGCAGTTCTTC; v_call: TRBV2; clone_size: once; cdr3_length: 14; j_call: TRBJ2-1; d_call: TRBD2
cdr3_aa: CASSLGSASGELFF; cdr3_nt: TGTGCCAGCAGCTTAGGTTCGGCATCCGGGGAGCTGTTTTTT; v_call: TRBV7-6; clone_size: .; cdr3_length: 14; j_call: TRBJ2-2; d_call: .
cdr3_aa: CASSPEVFGGETQYF; cdr3_nt: TGTGCCAGCTCCCCGGAAGTCTTCGGAGGAGAGACCCAGTACTTC; v_call: TRBV18; clone_size: few; cdr3_length: 15; j_call: TRBJ2-5; d_call: .
cdr3_aa: CASSPRRDRVVTGELFF; cdr3_nt: TGTGCCAGCAGCCCCCGGCGGGACAGGGTTGTCACCGGGGAGCTGTTTTTT; v_call: TRBV11-1; clone_size: .; cdr3_length: 17; j_call: TRBJ2-2; d_call: TRBD1
cdr3_aa: CASSLGPQGYQPQHF; cdr3_nt: TGTGCCAGCAGTTTGGGGCCCCAGGGCTATCAGCCCCAGCATTTT; v_call: TRBV28; clone_size: .; cdr3_length: 15; j_call: TRBJ1-5; d_call: .
cdr3_aa: CASSVGRGQGTDTQYF; cdr3_nt: TGTGCCAGCAGCGTAGGTCGGGGGCAGGGCACAGATACGCAGTATTTT; v_call: TRBV9; clone_size: .; cdr3_length: 16; j_call: TRBJ2-3; d_call: .
cdr3_aa: CASSRGQGGDTQYF; cdr3_nt: TGCGCCAGCAGCCGGGGACAGGGGGGAGATACGCAGTATTTT; v_call: TRBV5-1; clone_size: .; cdr3_length: 14; j_call: TRBJ2-3; d_call: TRBD1
cdr3_aa: CSVAGGTDTQYF; cdr3_nt: TGCAGCGTTGCGGGTGGCACAGATACGCAGTATTTT; v_call: TRBV29-1; clone_size: .; cdr3_length: 12; j_call: TRBJ2-3; d_call: .
cdr3_aa: CASSSEGVLSYEQYF; cdr3_nt: TGTGCCAGCAGTTCCGAGGGGGTCCTATCCTACGAGCAGTACTTC; v_call: TRBV28; clone_size: .; cdr3_length: 15; j_call: TRBJ2-7; d_call: .
cdr3_aa: CASSEAWATDTQYF; cdr3_nt: TGTGCCAGCAGTGAAGCTTGGGCCACAGATACGCAGTATTTT; v_call: TRBV6-1; clone_size: .; cdr3_length: 14; j_call: TRBJ2-3; d_call: .
cdr3_aa: CASIRGLAYAKGAYEQYF; cdr3_nt: TGTGCCAGCATAAGGGGACTAGCCTATGCAAAGGGGGCCTACGAGCAGTACTTC; v_call: TRBV21-1; clone_size: .; cdr3_length: 18; j_call: TRBJ2-7; d_call: .
cdr3_aa: CASSPGLRNQPQHF; cdr3_nt: TGTGCCAGCTCACCAGGGTTGCGCAATCAGCCCCAGCATTTT; v_call: TRBV18; clone_size: .; cdr3_length: 14; j_call: TRBJ1-5; d_call: .
cdr3_aa: CASSLRGISSYNEQFF; cdr3_nt: TGTGCCAGCAGCTTACGGGGAATCAGCTCCTACAATGAGCAGTTCTTC; v_call: TRBV7-6; clone_size: .; cdr3_length: 16; j_call: TRBJ2-1; d_call: .
cdr3_aa: CASNRGTGVLGGYTF; cdr3_nt: TGTGCCAGTAACAGGGGGACAGGGGTACTCGGGGGCTACACCTTC; v_call: TRBV2; clone_size: .; cdr3_length: 15; j_call: TRBJ1-2; d_call: TRBD1
cdr3_aa: CASSLGTSATQYF; cdr3_nt: TGTGCCAGCAGCTTAGGGACTAGTGCTACGCAGTATTTT; v_call: TRBV11-3; clone_size: .; cdr3_length: 13; j_call: TRBJ2-3; d_call: TRBD2
cdr3_aa: CASRYQTATNEKLFF; cdr3_nt: TGTGCCAGCAGATACCAGACAGCAACTAATGAAAAACTGTTTTTT; v_call: TRBV5-8; clone_size: .; cdr3_length: 15; j_call: TRBJ1-4; d_call: .
cdr3_aa: CASSLGQGFVTEAFF; cdr3_nt: TGCGCCAGCAGCCTGGGACAGGGGTTCGTCACTGAAGCTTTCTTT; v_call: TRBV5-1; clone_size: .; cdr3_length: 15; j_call: TRBJ1-1; d_call: TRBD1